This passage covers 25 T cell receptor beta chains from one sample sequenced in a study of blood T cell repertoires in COVID-19. The data were produced by immunoSEQ multiplex PCR, yet TCRdb's version contains in-frame clones alone and is incomplete. Of 110,000 or so clones in the sample, approximately 84% were seen once. The sample taken for sequencing was peripheral blood. The receptors come from a man in his fifties or sixties with acute or convalescent COVID-19.

The chain links TRBV5-1 to TRBJ2-2, with D unclear. From germline, CDR1 is SGHRS and CDR2 YFSETQ. V lost 0 bases and J 6 bases, leaving 9 bases between the germline ends. This CDR3 region has 14 residues. The CDR3, as DNA: TGCGCCAGCAGCTTGGACGGGTATGCCGGGGAGCTGTTTTTT. Residues: CASSLDGYAGELFF.

The genes are TRBV28 and TRBJ1-2, with unresolved D. The CDR3 contains 14 residues. V lost 3 bases and J lost 7, with 15 bases in between. Germline assignment: CDR1 MDHEN and CDR2 SYDVKM. The CDR3 spells CASSFMEGTSGYTF. The CDR3 DNA sequence: TGTGCCAGCAGTTTCATGGAGGGAACGAGTGGCTACACCTTC.

The rearrangement joins TRBV19 to TRBJ1-2, with 12 nucleotides matching TRBD1. Germline V gene sequence: CDR1 LNHDA, CDR2 SQIVND (reference sequence). The CDR3 is 16 amino acids. After removal of 5 bases from V and 4 bases from J, the junction contained 8 bases not matched to a gene. The CDR3 sequence: CASSVGGTGGSYGYTF. The CDR3 coding sequence is TGTGCCAGTAGTGTAGGCGGGACAGGGGGCTCCTATGGCTACACCTTC.

The V call is TRBV9, the J call TRBJ1-1; D call uncertain. There are 14 residues in the CDR3. CDR1 is SGDLS, CDR2 YYNGEE, per germline. The ends were cut back, 0 bases at V and 3 bases at J, with 9 bases in the middle. The CDR3 bases are TGTGCCAGCAGCGTAGGTGGGCCAGACACTGAAGCTTTCTTT. Its protein is CASSVGGPDTEAFF.

This chain links TRBV5-1 with TRBJ2-3; D is uncertain. Between the trimmed V and J ends, which lost 0 bases and 2 bases, there was a span of 10 bases. The CDR3 is made up of 15 amino acids. CDR1 SGHRS and CDR2 YFSETQ come from the germline V gene. Here the CDR3 DNA reads TGCGCCAGCAGCTTGGTGTCAAGCGACACAGATACGCAGTATTTT. Translation gives CASSLVSSDTDTQYF.

The rearrangement uses TRBV19 and TRBJ1-2; 11 bases agree with TRBD1. There are 15 residues in the CDR3. The trim removed 4 bases at V and 4 bases at J, leaving 5 bases unmatched. The germline V gene encodes CDR1 LNHDA and CDR2 SQIVND (reference sequence). CDR3 bases: TGTGCCAGTAGTACGGGGACAGGGGGTCTCTATGGCTACACCTTC. Protein: CASSTGTGGLYGYTF.

The chain couples TRBV6-2 or TRBV6-3 to TRBJ1-2; 8 nucleotides match TRBD1. CDR3 length: 12 amino acids. The germline gives CDR1 MNHEY, CDR2 SVGEGT. Trimming cost V 6 bases and J 8 bases; bases outside gene matches: 5. The CDR3 protein is CASSITGGGYTF. The CDR3 DNA follows: TGTGCCAGCAGCATCACAGGGGGAGGCTACACCTTC.

DNA for the CDR3: TGTGCCAGCAGCTTGGATGTCCGGCTCACGGGCACCTTC. Translating gives CASSLDVRLTGTF. This rearrangement joins TRBV5-5 to TRBJ1-2, with D hard to call. The germline V gene has CDR1 SGHKS and CDR2 YYEKEE (reference sequence). This CDR3 spans 13 amino acids. Trimming pared 0 bases from V and 13 bases from J, leaving 16 bases between.

The V call is TRBV6-5, the J call TRBJ1-5, with 8 nucleotides matching TRBD1. CDR3 length equals 15 residues. V dropped 6 bases and J dropped 5; count of bases not matched to a gene: 9. Germline CDR1 is MNHEY and CDR2 is SVGAGI. This CDR3 reads CASRFGQGSDQPQHF. DNA of the CDR3: TGTGCCAGCAGATTCGGACAGGGATCCGATCAGCCCCAGCATTTT.

The chain couples TRBV5-6 to TRBJ2-2, with 7 bases matching TRBD1. This CDR3 is built from 13 residues. After removal of 5 bases from V and 7 bases from J, the junction contained 5 bases not matched to a gene. Per the germline V gene, CDR1 is SGHDT and CDR2 is YYEEEE. This CDR3 is CASSRDSRGELFF. CDR3 bases: TGTGCCAGCAGTCGGGACAGCCGCGGGGAGCTGTTTTTT. Full variable domain (rest looked up from reference TRBV5-6 and TRBJ2-2): DAGVTQSPTHLIKTRGQQVTLRCSPKSGHDTVSWYQQALGQGPQFIFQYYEEEERQRGNFPDRFSGHQFPNYSSELNVNALLLGDSALYLCASSRDSRGELFFGEGSRLTVL.

This clone was seen a handful of times. The chain combines TRBV12-3 or TRBV12-4 with TRBJ1-2; possible D gene TRBD1, 5 bases. Trimming stripped 3 bases from V and 8 bases from J, with 7 bases between. The CDR3 has 11 residues. This chain's CDR3 is CASSLNRGYTF. In DNA form, the CDR3 reads TGTGCCAGCAGTTTGAACAGGGGCTACACCTTC.

The chain has TRBV6-1 and TRBJ2-5, with 9 bases matching TRBD2. Trimming took 0 bases from V and 3 from J; bases not matched to a gene: 26. The CDR3 covers 23 residues. Germline V CDR1 and CDR2: MNHNS, SASEGT. CDR3 residues: CASSEAVTGTSRILAGSKETQYF. For the CDR3, the DNA is TGTGCCAGCAGTGAAGCGGTTACCGGGACTAGCCGTATCCTTGCCGGATCGAAAGAGACCCAGTACTTC.

CDR3 in amino acids: CASSLSVWQGNEKLFF. The CDR3 DNA follows: TGTGCCAGCAGTTTAAGTGTCTGGCAGGGGAATGAAAAACTGTTTTTT. This chain links TRBV28 with TRBJ1-4; D possibly corresponds to TRBD1 (6 bases). This CDR3 spans 16 amino acids. Germline CDR1 is MDHEN and CDR2 is SYDVKM. V lost 2 bases to trimming and J lost 5 bases, with 15 bases between them.

The rearrangement uses TRBV5-1 and TRBJ2-5; tentatively, D is TRBD1 (7 bases). Germline CDR1 reads SGHRS; CDR2 reads YFSETQ. The CDR3 totals 16 residues. Deletions cut 0 bases from V and 5 bases from J, with 17 bases between. In DNA, the CDR3 is TGCGCCAGCAGCTTGGGCCAGGGGGGATCGTGGGAGACCCAGTACTTC. This translates into CASSLGQGGSWETQYF.

The chain combines TRBV29-1 with TRBJ2-3, with TRBD2 as a possible D gene (6 bases). The V gene lost 5 bases and the J gene lost 3 bases, with 15 bases spanning the gap. This CDR3 is built from 14 residues. CDR1 and CDR2 from the germline V gene are SQVTM and ANQGSEA. Here the CDR3 DNA reads TGCAGCGTTTACGGGACTCGAAAAACAGATACGCAGTATTTT. It is translated as CSVYGTRKTDTQYF.

This chain uses TRBV5-1 with TRBJ1-2; 11 positions match TRBD1. V was pared by 5 bases and J by 3 bases, with 3 bases of the junction left unmatched. CDR1 and CDR2 from the germline V gene are SGHRS and YFSETQ. CDR3 size: 14 residues. The DNA of the CDR3 is TGCGCCAGCAGGCTGGACAGGGGGCACTATGGCTACACCTTC. Its protein is CASRLDRGHYGYTF.

In its sample, this clone was seen a few times. The chain recombines TRBV16 with TRBJ1-1, with TRBD1 identical over 9 bases. The CDR3 spans 13 residues. CDR1 and CDR2 from the germline V gene are KGHSY and FQNENV. Losses at the gene ends were 4 bases for V and 7 bases for J; bases not matched to a gene: 4. In nucleotides, the CDR3 is TGTGCCAGCAGCCCGGGACAGGGAGTTGAAGCTTTCTTT. It encodes CASSPGQGVEAFF. The full variable domain, completed using reference TRBV16 and TRBJ1-1, is GEEVAQTPKHLVRGEGQKAKLYCAPIKGHSYVFWYQQVLKNEFKFLISFQNENVFDETGMPKERFSAKCLPNSPCSLEIQATKLEDSAVYFCASSPGQGVEAFFGQGTRLTVV.

CDR3 bases: TGTGCCAGTAGTATGGGGACAGGGAGAGAAAAACTGTTTTTT. As protein: CASSMGTGREKLFF. This chain uses TRBV19 with TRBJ1-4; 9 bases align to TRBD1. The trim removed 3 bases at V and 8 bases at J, leaving 4 bases unmatched. The CDR3 covers 14 residues. Germline V CDR1 and CDR2: LNHDA, SQIVND (reference sequence).

The J gene is TRBJ1-2, the V gene TRBV4-1; 7 bases are a match to TRBD1. In germline, CDR1 is MGHRA, CDR2 YSYEKL. The CDR3 consists of 15 residues. V lost 3 bases, J lost 0 bases, and 4 bases stayed unmatched. CDR3 sequence: CASSQRDSSNYGYTF. As DNA, the CDR3 is TGCGCCAGCAGCCAGCGGGACAGCTCTAACTATGGCTACACCTTC.

The chain links TRBV19 to TRBJ1-2, with a tentative D call TRBD1 (6 bases). Per germline, CDR1 LNHDA and CDR2 SQIVND (reference sequence). This CDR3 is built from 15 residues. The germline V and J ends were trimmed by 6 bases and 2 bases, with 16 bases remaining between them. CDR3 residues: CASSQPGHSNYGYTF. Here the CDR3 DNA reads TGTGCCAGTAGCCAACCGGGACACTCAAACTATGGCTACACCTTC.

V gene TRBV4-1 combines with J gene TRBJ2-4; 8 bases match TRBD1. V lost 4 bases and J lost 4; bases outside the gene matches: 6. Germline V gene sequence: CDR1 MGHRA, CDR2 YSYEKL. The CDR3 sequence is 15 residues long. The CDR3 nucleotides read TGCGCCAGCAGCCCCTCGGGGACAGGAAAAAACATTCAGTACTTC. It is translated as CASSPSGTGKNIQYF.

The chain has TRBV11-2 and TRBJ2-6, with D perhaps matching TRBD1 (5 bases). Trimming removed 7 bases from V and 0 bases from J, with 16 bases in between. Germline V gives CDR1 SGHAT, CDR2 FQNNGV. The CDR3 loop spans 17 amino acids. DNA of the CDR3: TGTGCCAGCATCCAGGGATTCAAAAGCTCTGGGGCCAACGTCCTGACTTTC. Residues: CASIQGFKSSGANVLTF.

This clone was detected a few times. The chain links TRBV6-6 to TRBJ2-2; possible D gene TRBD1, 6 bases. CDR3 length equals 15 residues. Per germline, CDR1 MNHNY and CDR2 SVGAGI (reference sequence). Trimming shortened V by 2 bases and J by 6 bases, and 13 bases separated the two germline ends. The CDR3 nucleotides read TGTGCCAGCAGTTACCCACTACAGGGTCCCGGGGAGCTGTTTTTT. Its translation: CASSYPLQGPGELFF.

The chain couples TRBV30 to TRBJ2-2; 10 positions match TRBD1. V was clipped by 2 bases and J by 15 bases; unmatched bases: 12. This CDR3 region has 14 residues. Per germline, CDR1 GTSNPN and CDR2 SVGIG (reference sequence). This CDR3 reads CAWSQSLGQGRLFF. CDR3 nucleotide sequence: TGTGCCTGGAGTCAAAGCTTGGGACAGGGGAGGTTGTTTTTT.

The chain combines TRBV13 with TRBJ2-1; 12 bases line up with TRBD2. J gave up 3 bases and V 6 bases, and 6 bases lay outside the gene matches. The CDR3 sequence is 16 residues long. Germline-derived CDR1 and CDR2 are PRHDT and FYEKMQ (reference sequence). CDR3 region: CASSRTSGGFYNEQFF. The CDR3 DNA reads as TGTGCCAGCAGTCGCACTAGCGGGGGGTTCTACAATGAGCAGTTCTTC.